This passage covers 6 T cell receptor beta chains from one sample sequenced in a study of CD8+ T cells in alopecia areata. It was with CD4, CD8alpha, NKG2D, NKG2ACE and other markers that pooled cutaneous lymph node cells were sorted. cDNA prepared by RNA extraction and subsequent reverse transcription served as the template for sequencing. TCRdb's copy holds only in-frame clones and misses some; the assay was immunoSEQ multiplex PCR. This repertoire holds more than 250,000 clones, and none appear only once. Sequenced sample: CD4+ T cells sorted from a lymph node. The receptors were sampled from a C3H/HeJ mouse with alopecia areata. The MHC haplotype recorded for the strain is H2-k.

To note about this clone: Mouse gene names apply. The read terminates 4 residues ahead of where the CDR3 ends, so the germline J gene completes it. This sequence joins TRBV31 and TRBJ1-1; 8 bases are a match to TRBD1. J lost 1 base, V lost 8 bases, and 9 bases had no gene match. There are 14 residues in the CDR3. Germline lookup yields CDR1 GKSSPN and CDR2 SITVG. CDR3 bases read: TGTGCCCGAGACAGGGGAAGGGAAAACACA. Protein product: CARDRGRENT. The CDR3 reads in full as CARDRGRENTEVFF. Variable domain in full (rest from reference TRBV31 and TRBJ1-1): AQTIHQWPVAEIKAVGSPLSLGCTIKGKSSPNLYWYWQATGGTLQQLFYSITVGQVESVVQLNLSASRPKDDQFILSTEKLLLSHSGFYLCARDRGRENTEVFFGKGTRLTVV.

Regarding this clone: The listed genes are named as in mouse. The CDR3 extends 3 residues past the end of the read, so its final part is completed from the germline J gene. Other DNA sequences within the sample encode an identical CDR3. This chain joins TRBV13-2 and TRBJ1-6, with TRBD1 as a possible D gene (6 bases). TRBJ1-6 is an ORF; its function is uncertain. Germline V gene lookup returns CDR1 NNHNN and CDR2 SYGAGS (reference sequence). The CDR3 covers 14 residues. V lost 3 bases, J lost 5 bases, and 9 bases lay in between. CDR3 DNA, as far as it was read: TGTGCCAGCGGTGGGGGACAAGATAATTCGCCC. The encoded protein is CASGGGQDNSP. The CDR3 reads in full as CASGGGQDNSPLYF.

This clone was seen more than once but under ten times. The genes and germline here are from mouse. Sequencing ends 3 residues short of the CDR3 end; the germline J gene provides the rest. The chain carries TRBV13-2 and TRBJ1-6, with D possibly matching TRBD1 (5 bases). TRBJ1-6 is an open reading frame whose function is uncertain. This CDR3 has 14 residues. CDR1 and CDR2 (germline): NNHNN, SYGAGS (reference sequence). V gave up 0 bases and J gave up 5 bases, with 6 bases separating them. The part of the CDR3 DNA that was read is TGTGCCAGCGGTGATGGGGGGAATAATTCGCCC. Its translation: CASGDGGNNSP. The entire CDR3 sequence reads CASGDGGNNSPLYF.

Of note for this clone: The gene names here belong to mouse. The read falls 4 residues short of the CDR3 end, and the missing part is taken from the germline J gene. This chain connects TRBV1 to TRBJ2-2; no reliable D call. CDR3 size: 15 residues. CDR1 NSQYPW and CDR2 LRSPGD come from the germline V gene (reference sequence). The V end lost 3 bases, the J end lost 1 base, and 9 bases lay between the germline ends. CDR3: CTCSAPAGNTGQLYF. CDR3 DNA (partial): TGCACCTGCAGTGCCCCTGCTGGAAACACCGGG.

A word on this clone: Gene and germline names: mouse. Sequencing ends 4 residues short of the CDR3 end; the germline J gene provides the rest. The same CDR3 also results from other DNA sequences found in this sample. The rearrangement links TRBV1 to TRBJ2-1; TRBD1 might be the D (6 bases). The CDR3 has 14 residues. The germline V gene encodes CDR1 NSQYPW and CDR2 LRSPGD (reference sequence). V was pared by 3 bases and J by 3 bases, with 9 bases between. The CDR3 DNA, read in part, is TGCACCTGCAGTGCTGGGGACATCTATGCT. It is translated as CTCSAGDIYA. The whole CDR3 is CTCSAGDIYAEQFF.

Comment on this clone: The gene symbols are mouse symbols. CDR3 protein: CASGQGADTEVFF. The CDR3 DNA, read in part, is TGTGCCAGCGGGCAGGGGGCAGACACA. The J gene is TRBJ1-1, the V gene TRBV13-2; 8 bases match TRBD1. The CDR3 end is not reached by the read, which stops 4 residues before it; the germline J gene fills it in. The germline V gene has CDR1 NNHNN and CDR2 SYGAGS (reference sequence). V lost 5 bases and J lost 3; bases outside the gene matches: 3. The CDR3 has 13 residues.